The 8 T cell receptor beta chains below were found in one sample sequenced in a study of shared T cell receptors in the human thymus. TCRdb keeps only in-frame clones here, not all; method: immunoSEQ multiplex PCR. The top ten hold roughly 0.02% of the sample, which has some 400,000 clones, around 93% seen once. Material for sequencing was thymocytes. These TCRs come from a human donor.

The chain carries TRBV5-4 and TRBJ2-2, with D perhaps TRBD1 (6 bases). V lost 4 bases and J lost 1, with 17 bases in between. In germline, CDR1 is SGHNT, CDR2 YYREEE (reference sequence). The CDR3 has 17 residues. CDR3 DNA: TGTGCCAGCAGCCACAGGGACCGAGAACTGAACACCGGGGAGCTGTTTTTT. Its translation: CASSHRDRELNTGELFF.

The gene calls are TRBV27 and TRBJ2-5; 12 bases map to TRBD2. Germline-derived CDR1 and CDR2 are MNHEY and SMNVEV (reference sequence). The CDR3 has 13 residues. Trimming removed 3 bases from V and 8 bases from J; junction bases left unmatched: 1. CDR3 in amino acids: CASSLTSGGTQYF. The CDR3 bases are TGTGCCAGCAGTTTGACTAGCGGGGGTACCCAGTACTTC.

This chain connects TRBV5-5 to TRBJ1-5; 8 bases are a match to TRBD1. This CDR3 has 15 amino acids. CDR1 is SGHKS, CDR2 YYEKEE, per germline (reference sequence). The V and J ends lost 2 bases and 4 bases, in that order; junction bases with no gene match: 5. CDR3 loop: CASSLRQGINQPQHF. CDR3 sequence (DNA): TGTGCCAGCAGCTTAAGACAGGGGATAAATCAGCCCCAGCATTTT. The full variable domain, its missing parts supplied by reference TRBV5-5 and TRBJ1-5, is DAGVTQSPTHLIKTRGQQVTLRCSPISGHKSVSWYQQVLGQGPQFIFQYYEKEERGRGNFPDRFSARQFPNYSSELNVNALLLGDSALYLCASSLRQGINQPQHFGDGTRLSIL.

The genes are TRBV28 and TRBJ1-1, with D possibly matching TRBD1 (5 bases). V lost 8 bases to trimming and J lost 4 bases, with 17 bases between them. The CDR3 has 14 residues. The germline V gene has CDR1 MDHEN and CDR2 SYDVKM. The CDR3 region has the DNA TGTGCCAGCGGTTGTGAAGGGGAATCCACTGAAGCTTTCTTT. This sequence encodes CASGCEGESTEAFF.

DNA for the CDR3: TGTGCCAGCAGTTTAGGCCATACAAATCAGCCCCAGCATTTT. Encoded protein: CASSLGHTNQPQHF. V and J are TRBV27 and TRBJ1-5, with D hard to call. Germline CDR1 and CDR2: MNHEY and SMNVEV (reference sequence). Trimming removed 2 bases from V and 4 bases from J, with 9 bases in between. The CDR3 contains 14 residues.

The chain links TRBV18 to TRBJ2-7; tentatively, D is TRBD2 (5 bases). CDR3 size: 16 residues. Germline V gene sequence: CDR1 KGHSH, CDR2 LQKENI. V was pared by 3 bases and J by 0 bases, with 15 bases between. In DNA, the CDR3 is TGTGCCAGCTCACCCTCGAGGAGGACGGACTCCTACGAGCAGTACTTC. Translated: CASSPSRRTDSYEQYF.

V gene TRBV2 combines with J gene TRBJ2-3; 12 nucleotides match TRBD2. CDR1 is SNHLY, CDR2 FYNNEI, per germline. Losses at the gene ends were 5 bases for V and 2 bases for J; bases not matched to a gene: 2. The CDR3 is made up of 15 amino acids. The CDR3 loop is CASSRLAGDTDTQYF. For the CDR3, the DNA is TGTGCCAGCAGTCGACTAGCGGGGGACACAGATACGCAGTATTTT.

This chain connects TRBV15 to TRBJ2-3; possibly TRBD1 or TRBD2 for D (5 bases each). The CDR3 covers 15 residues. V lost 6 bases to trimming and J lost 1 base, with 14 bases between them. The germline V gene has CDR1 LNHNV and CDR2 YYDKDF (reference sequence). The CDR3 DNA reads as TGTGCCACCAGGGCCGGGACGGGACGCACAGATACGCAGTATTTT. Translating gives CATRAGTGRTDTQYF.